This TCR beta chain was captured in a study of blood T cell repertoires in COVID-19. Turning to the study itself: Spain, Italy and the United States supplied samples that represented acute and convalescent COVID-19. PBMCs, B-cell-depleted T cells, or T cells provided the cDNA or gDNA that made up the material.

This clone was picked up a small number of times. Sequencing was performed with immunoSEQ multiplex PCR; in TCRdb, only in-frame clones are kept and a portion is missing. The sample yields 200,000 to 250,000 clones, approximately 91% seen once. V dropped 2 bases and J dropped 7 bases, with 9 bases sitting between them. Per the germline V gene, CDR1 is SGDLS and CDR2 is YYNGEE. This CDR3 is built from 12 residues. The receptor was derived from a woman in her forties who had recovered from COVID-19. V gene TRBV9 combines with J gene TRBJ1-2; no firm D call. The sequencing input was peripheral blood. The CDR3 is CASSVFNGGYTF. In nucleotides, the CDR3 is TGTGCCAGCAGCGTTTTTAACGGTGGCTACACCTTC.